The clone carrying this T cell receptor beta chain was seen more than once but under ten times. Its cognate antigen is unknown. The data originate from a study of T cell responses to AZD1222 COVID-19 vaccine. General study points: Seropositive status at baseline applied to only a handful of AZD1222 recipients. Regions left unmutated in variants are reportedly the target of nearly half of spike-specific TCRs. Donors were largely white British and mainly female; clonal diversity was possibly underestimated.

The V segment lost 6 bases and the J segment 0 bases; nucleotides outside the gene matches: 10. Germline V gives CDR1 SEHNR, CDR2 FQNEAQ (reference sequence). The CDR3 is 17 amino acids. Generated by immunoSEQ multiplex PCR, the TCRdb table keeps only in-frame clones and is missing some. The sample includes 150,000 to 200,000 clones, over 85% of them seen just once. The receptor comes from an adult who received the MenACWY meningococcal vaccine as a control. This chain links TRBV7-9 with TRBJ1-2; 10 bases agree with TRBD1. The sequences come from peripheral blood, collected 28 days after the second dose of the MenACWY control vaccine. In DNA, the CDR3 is TGTGCCAGCAGAGACGGGACAGGGGATTCCCCTAACTATGGCTACACCTTC. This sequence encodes CASRDGTGDSPNYGYTF.